One sample yielded the 5 T cell receptor beta chains listed below, sequenced in a study of cytomegalovirus exposure and HLA in healthy donors. Both 60 Vbeta primers and 13 Jbeta primers went into the PCR. The method was immunoSEQ multiplex PCR; TCRdb's version includes in-frame clones alone and lacks a portion of them. The sample has 100,000 to 150,000 clones, about 80% seen once. Source material: PBMCs. These receptors came from a middle-aged woman in good health and CMV-seronegative.

The chain links TRBV10-3 to TRBJ1-2; 8 nucleotides match TRBD1. V lost 7 bases, J lost 2 bases, and 6 bases stayed unmatched. CDR1 and CDR2 from the germline V gene are ENHRY and SYGVKD. This CDR3 comprises 14 residues. This CDR3 is CAIKVAGGNYGYTF. DNA for the CDR3: TGTGCCATCAAGGTGGCAGGGGGCAACTATGGCTACACCTTC.

The rearrangement uses TRBV4-2 and TRBJ2-7; D ambiguous. V lost 0 bases to trimming and J lost 4 bases, with 16 bases between them. This CDR3 comprises 16 residues. Germline V lookup: CDR1 LGHNA, CDR2 YNFKEQ. The CDR3 loop is CASSQENIPTRYEQYF. As DNA, the CDR3 is TGTGCCAGCAGCCAAGAAAACATTCCGACGAGGTACGAGCAGTACTTC.

The V gene is TRBV7-9, the J gene TRBJ1-6; D not resolved. The germline V and J ends were trimmed by 4 bases and 7 bases, with 14 bases remaining between them. The germline gives CDR1 SEHNR, CDR2 FQNEAQ (reference sequence). The CDR3 spans 15 residues. Written as DNA, the CDR3 is TGTGCCAGCAGCTCTAGTGCGGACTGGAATTCACCCCTCCACTTT. Translating it yields CASSSSADWNSPLHF.

The gene calls are TRBV5-4 and TRBJ2-3; 12 positions match TRBD2. Trimming took 0 bases from V and 4 from J; bases not matched to a gene: 6. The V gene's germline CDR1 is SGHNT and CDR2 YYREEE (reference sequence). CDR3 length: 17 amino acids. CDR3 protein: CASSLGSSGGGSDTQYF. In DNA form, the CDR3 reads TGTGCCAGCAGCTTGGGCTCTAGCGGGGGGGGGTCAGATACGCAGTATTTT.

The chain employs TRBV5-1 and TRBJ1-1, with 7 bases fitting TRBD1. The CDR3 is 16 residues long. The ends lost 1 base at V and 4 bases at J; junction bases unmatched: 10. Germline-derived CDR1 and CDR2 are SGHRS and YFSETQ. The chain's CDR3 is CASSLRAGRQGTEAFF. For the CDR3, the DNA is TGCGCCAGCAGCTTGAGGGCCGGTCGACAGGGCACTGAAGCTTTCTTT. Full variable domain (remainder filled in from reference TRBV5-1 and TRBJ1-1): KAGVTQTPRYLIKTRGQQVTLSCSPISGHRSVSWYQQTPGQGLQFLFEYFSETQRNKGNFPGRFSGRQFSNSRSEMNVSTLELGDSALYLCASSLRAGRQGTEAFFGQGTRLTVV.